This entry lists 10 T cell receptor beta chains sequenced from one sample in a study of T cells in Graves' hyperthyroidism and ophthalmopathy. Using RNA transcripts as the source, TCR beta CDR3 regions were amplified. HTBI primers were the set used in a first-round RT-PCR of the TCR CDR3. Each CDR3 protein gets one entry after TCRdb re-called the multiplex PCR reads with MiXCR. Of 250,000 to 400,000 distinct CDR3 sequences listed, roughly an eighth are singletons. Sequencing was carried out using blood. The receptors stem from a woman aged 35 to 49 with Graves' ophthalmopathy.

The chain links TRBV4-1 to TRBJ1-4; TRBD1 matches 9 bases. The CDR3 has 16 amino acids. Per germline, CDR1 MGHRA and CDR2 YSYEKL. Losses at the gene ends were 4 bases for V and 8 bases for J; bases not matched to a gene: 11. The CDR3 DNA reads TGCGCCAGCAGCCTTAGTAGGGACAGGGATGACGAAAAACTGTTTTTT. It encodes CASSLSRDRDDEKLFF.

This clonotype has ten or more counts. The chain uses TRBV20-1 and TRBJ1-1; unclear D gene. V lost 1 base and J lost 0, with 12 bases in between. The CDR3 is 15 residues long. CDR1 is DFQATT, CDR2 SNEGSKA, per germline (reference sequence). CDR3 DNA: TGCAGTGCTAGAGCCGCCATTGCAGTGAACACTGAAGCTTTCTTT. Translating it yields CSARAAIAVNTEAFF.

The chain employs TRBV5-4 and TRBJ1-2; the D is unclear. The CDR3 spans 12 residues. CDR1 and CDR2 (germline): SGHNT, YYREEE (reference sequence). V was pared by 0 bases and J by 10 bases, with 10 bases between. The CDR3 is CASSLDLLVYTF. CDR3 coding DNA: TGTGCCAGCAGCTTGGACTTACTTGTCTACACCTTC.

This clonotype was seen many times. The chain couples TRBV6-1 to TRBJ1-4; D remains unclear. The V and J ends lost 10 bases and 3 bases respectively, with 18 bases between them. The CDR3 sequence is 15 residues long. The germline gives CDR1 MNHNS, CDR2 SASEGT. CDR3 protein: CATARGGGANEKLFF. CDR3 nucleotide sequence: TGTGCCACCGCAAGAGGCGGAGGAGCTAATGAAAAACTGTTTTTT.

The CDR3 region has the DNA TGTGCCAGCAGCTTGATGGGACTAGCGCCCAACACCGGGGAGCTGTTTTTT. It codes for CASSLMGLAPNTGELFF. V gene TRBV5-4 combines with J gene TRBJ2-2; TRBD2 matches 10 bases. The CDR3 runs 17 residues. Germline CDR1 reads SGHNT; CDR2 reads YYREEE (reference sequence). J was trimmed by 2 bases and V by 1 base; bases with no gene match: 5.

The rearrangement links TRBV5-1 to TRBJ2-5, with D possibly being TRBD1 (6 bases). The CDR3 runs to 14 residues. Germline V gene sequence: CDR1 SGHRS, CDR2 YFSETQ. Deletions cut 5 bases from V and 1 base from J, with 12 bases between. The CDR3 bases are TGCGCCAGCAGTCTTGGACAGCCCCAAGAGACCCAGTACTTC. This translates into CASSLGQPQETQYF.

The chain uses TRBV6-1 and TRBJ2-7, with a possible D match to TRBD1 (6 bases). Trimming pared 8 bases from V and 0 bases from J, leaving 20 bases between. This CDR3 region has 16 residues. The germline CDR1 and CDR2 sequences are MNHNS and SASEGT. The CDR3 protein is CASQILPGHSSYEQYF. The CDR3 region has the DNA TGTGCCAGCCAAATTCTACCGGGACATTCCTCCTACGAGCAGTACTTC.

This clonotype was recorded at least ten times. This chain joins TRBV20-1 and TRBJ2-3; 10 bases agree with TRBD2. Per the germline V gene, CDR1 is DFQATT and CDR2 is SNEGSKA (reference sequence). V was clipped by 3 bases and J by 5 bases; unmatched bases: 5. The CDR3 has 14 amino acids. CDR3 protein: CSARGAGGGDTQYF. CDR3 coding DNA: TGCAGTGCTAGGGGAGCGGGGGGGGGAGATACGCAGTATTTT.

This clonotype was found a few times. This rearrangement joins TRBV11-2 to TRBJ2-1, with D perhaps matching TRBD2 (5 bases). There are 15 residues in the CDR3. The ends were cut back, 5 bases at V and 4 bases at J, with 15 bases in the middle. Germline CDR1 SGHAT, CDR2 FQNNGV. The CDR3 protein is CASSISIREYNEQFF. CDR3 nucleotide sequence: TGTGCCAGCAGCATATCTATCCGGGAATACAATGAGCAGTTCTTC.

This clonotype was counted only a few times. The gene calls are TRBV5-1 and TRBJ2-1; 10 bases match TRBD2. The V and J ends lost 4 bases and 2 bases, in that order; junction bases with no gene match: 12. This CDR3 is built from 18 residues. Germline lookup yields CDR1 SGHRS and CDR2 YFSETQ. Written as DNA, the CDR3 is TGCGCCAGCAGCCGGCAAACTAGCGGGGAACACCCCTACAATGAGCAGTTCTTC. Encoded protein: CASSRQTSGEHPYNEQFF.